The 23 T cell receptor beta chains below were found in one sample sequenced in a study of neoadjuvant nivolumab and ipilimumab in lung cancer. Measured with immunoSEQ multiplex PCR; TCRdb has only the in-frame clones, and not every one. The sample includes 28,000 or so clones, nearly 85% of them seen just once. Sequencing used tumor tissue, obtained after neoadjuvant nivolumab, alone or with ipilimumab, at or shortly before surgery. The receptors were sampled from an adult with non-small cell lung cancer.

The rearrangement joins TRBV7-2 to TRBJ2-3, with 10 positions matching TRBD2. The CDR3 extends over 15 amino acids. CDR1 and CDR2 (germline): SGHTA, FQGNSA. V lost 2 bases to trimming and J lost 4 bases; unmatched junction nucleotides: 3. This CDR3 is CASSLTSGTPDTQYF. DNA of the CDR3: TGTGCCAGCAGCTTAACTAGCGGGACCCCAGATACGCAGTATTTT.

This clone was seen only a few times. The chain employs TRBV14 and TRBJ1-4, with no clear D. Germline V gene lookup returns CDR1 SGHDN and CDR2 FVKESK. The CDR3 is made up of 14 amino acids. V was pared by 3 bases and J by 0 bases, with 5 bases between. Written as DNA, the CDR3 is TGTGCCAGCAGCCAGGATGCAACTAATGAAAAACTGTTTTTT. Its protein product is CASSQDATNEKLFF.

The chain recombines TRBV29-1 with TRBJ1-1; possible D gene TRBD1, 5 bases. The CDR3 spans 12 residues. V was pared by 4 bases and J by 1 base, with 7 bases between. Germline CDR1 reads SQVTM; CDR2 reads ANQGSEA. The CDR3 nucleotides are TGCAGCGTTGCAGGGAGGAACACTGAAGCTTTCTTT. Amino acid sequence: CSVAGRNTEAFF.

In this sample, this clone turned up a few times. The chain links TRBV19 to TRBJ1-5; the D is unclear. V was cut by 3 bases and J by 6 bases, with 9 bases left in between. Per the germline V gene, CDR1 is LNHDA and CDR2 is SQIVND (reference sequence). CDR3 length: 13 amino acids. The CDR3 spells CASSMVGSQPQHF. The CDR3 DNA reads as TGTGCCAGTAGTATGGTAGGGTCTCAGCCCCAGCATTTT.

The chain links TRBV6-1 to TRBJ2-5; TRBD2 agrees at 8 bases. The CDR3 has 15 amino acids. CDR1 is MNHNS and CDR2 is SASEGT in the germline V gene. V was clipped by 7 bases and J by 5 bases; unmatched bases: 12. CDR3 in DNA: TGTGCCAGCACCCCACCGGGGGGGGCGGGGGAGACCCAGTACTTC. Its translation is CASTPPGGAGETQYF.

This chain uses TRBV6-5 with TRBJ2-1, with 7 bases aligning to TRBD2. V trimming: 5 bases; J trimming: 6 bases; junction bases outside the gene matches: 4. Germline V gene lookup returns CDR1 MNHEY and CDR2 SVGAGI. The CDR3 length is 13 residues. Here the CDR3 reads CASSGRDGNEQFF. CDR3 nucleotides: TGTGCCAGCAGTGGGAGGGATGGCAATGAGCAGTTCTTC.

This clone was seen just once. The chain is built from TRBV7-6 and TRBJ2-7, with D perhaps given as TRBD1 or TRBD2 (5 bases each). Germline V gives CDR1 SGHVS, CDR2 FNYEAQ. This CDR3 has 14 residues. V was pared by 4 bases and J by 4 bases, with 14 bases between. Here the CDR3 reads CASSSGPLSYEQYF. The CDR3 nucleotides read TGTGCCAGCAGCTCGGGACCCCTTTCGTACGAGCAGTACTTC.

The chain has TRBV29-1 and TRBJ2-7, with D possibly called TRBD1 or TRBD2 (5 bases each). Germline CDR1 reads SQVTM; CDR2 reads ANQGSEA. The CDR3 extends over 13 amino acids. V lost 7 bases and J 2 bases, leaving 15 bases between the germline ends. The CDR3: CSAFTGLAYEQYF. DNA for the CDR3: TGCAGCGCCTTCACAGGACTTGCCTACGAGCAGTACTTC.

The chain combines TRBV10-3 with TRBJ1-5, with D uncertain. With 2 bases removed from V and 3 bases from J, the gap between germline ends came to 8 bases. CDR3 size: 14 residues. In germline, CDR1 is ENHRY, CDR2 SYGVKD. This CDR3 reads CAISESPVNQPQHF. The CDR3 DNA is TGTGCCATCAGTGAGAGTCCAGTCAATCAGCCCCAGCATTTT.

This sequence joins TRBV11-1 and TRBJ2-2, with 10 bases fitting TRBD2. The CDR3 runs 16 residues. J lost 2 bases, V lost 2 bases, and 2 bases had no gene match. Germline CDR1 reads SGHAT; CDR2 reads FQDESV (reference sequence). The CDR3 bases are TGTGCCAGCAGCTTACTAGCGGGAGAAAACACCGGGGAGCTGTTTTTT. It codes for CASSLLAGENTGELFF.

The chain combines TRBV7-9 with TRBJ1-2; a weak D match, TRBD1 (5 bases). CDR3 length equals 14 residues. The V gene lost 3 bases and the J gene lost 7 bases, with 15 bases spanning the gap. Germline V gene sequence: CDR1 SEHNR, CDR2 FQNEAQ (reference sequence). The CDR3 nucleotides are TGTGCCAGCAGCTTCCCGCGAGGGGCTGGTGGCTACACCTTC. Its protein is CASSFPRGAGGYTF.

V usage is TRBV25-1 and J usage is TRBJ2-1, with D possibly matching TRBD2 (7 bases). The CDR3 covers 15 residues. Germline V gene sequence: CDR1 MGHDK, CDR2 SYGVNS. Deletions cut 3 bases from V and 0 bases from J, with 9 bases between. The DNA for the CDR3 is TGTGCCAGCAGTGACGGGGGGCTCTCCTACAATGAGCAGTTCTTC. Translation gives CASSDGGLSYNEQFF.

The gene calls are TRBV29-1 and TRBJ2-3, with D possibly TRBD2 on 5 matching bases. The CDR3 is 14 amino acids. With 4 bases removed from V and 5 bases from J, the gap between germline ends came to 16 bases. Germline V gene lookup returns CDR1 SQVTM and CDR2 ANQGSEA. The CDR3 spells CSVGVMQAGDTQYF. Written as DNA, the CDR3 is TGCAGCGTTGGGGTTATGCAGGCGGGAGATACGCAGTATTTT.

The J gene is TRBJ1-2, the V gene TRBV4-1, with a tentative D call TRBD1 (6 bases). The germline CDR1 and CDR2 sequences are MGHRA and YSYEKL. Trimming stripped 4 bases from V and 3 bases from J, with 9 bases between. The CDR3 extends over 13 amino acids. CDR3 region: CASSPGQYYGYTF. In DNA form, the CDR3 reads TGCGCCAGCAGCCCAGGACAGTACTATGGCTACACCTTC.

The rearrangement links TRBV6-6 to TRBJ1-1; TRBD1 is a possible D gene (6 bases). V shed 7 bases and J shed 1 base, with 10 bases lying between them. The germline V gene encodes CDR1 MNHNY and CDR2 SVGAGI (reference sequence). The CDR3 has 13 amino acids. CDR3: CASNPDRNTEAFF. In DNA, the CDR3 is TGTGCCAGCAACCCGGACAGGAACACTGAAGCTTTCTTT.

CDR3 coding DNA: TGTGCCAGCAGCACAGGACAGCCCAAGAGTGAGACCCAGTACTTC. It yields the protein CASSTGQPKSETQYF. The chain joins TRBV14 to TRBJ2-5; possible D gene TRBD1, 6 bases. Germline CDR1 and CDR2: SGHDN and FVKESK. Trimming shortened V by 5 bases and J by 5 bases, and 18 bases separated the two germline ends. This CDR3 has 15 amino acids.

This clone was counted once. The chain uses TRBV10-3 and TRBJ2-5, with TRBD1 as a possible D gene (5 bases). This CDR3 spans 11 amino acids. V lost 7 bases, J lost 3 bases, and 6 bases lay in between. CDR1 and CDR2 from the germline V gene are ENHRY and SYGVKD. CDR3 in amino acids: CAIMDKETQYF. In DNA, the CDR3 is TGTGCCATCATGGACAAAGAGACCCAGTACTTC.

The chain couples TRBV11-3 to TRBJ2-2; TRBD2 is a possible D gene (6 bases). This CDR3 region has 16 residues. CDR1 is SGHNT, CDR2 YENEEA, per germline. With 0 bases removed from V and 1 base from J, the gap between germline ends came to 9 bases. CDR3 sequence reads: CASSLEIGRNTGELFF. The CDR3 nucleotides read TGTGCCAGCAGCTTAGAAATCGGGAGGAACACCGGGGAGCTGTTTTTT.

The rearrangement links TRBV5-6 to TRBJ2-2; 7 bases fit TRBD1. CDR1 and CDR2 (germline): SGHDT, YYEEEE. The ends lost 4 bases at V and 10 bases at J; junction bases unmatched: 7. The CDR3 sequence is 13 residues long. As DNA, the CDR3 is TGTGCCAGCAGCGTCACAGGGGATTTGGAGCTGTTTTTT. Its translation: CASSVTGDLELFF.

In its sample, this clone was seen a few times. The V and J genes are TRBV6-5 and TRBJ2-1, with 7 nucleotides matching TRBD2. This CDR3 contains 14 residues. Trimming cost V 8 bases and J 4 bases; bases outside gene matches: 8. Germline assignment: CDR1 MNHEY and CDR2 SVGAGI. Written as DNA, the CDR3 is TGTGCCAGCGCCCTAGCGGAATTTTACAATGAGCAGTTCTTC. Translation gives CASALAEFYNEQFF.

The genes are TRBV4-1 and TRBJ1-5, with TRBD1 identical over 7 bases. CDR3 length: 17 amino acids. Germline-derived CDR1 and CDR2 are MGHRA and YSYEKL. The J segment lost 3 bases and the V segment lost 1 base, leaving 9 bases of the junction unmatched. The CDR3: CASSQAGGQIVNQPQHF. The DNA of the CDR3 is TGCGCCAGCAGCCAAGCCGGGGGACAGATAGTCAATCAGCCCCAGCATTTT.

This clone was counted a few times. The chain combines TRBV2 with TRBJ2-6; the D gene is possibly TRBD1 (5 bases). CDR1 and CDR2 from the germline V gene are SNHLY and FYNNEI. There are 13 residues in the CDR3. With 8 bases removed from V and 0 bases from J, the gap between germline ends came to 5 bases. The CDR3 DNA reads TGTGCCAGCGACAGCTCTGGGGCCAACGTCCTGACTTTC. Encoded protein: CASDSSGANVLTF.

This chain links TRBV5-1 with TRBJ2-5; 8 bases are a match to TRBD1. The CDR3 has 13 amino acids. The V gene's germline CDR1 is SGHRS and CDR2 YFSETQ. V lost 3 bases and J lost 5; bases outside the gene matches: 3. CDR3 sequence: CASSWTGSETQYF. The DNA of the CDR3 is TGCGCCAGCAGCTGGACAGGGTCGGAGACCCAGTACTTC. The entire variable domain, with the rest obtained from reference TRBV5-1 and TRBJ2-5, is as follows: KAGVTQTPRYLIKTRGQQVTLSCSPISGHRSVSWYQQTPGQGLQFLFEYFSETQRNKGNFPGRFSGRQFSNSRSEMNVSTLELGDSALYLCASSWTGSETQYFGPGTRLLVL.